Listed below are T cell receptor beta chains from one sample, sequenced in a study of T cell repertoires in cytomegalovirus infection. TCRdb reprocessed the reads via MiXCR and lists one record per CDR3 protein. The sample yields roughly 760,000 distinct CDR3 sequences, roughly 36% seen once. The sequencing sample was made of PBMCs. These receptors all come from a human donor in good health (CMV status not recorded). Some clones in this sample may be carry-over from other donors' samples. The CDR3 runs from the conserved cysteine through the conserved F or W. D genes are given only for firm matches. The size of a clone is reported for some rows only, either as once, few or many, or as a class for expanded clones.

V gene	D gene	J gene	clone size	CDR3 DNA	CDR3 protein
TRBV27	NA	TRBJ2-5	NA	TGTGCCAGCAGTCTAGTAAGGGGCGGGGAGACCCAGTACTTC	CASSLVRGGETQYF
TRBV7-2	TRBD2	TRBJ2-3	few	TGTGCCAGCAGCTCGGGGACTAGCGGGAGGGCAGATACGCAGTATTTT	CASSSGTSGRADTQYF
TRBV5-1	NA	TRBJ2-5	few	TGCGCCAGCAGTAGGACAGCCCAAGAGACCCAGTACTTC	CASSRTAQETQYF
TRBV5-5	NA	TRBJ1-4	few	TGTGCCAGCAGCTCGGCTGCGTGGGAAAAACTGTTTTTT	CASSSAAWEKLFF
TRBV15	NA	TRBJ1-2	few	TGTGCCACCAGCTTCACGGGCCTAGGAGGCTACACCTTC	CATSFTGLGGYTF
TRBV28	TRBD1	TRBJ2-5	few	TGTGCCAGCAGCCCGGGACAGGGGAGGGAAGAGACCCAGTACTTC	CASSPGQGREETQYF
TRBV12-3/TRBV12-4	NA	TRBJ2-5	many	TGTGCCAGCAGTTTATTGAGAGAGACCCAGTACTTC	CASSLLRETQYF
TRBV7-9	NA	TRBJ1-1	NA	TGTGCCAGCACCCCGACCGGGACTCTTCTGGGGAACACTGAAGCTTTCTTT	CASTPTGTLLGNTEAFF
TRBV20-1	NA	TRBJ1-1	few	TGCAGTGCTAGAGATCGCGGCACTGAAGCTTTCTTT	CSARDRGTEAFF
TRBV12-3/TRBV12-4	NA	TRBJ1-1	NA	TGTGCCAGCAGCCCTAGACAGGACACTGAAGCTTTCTTT	CASSPRQDTEAFF
TRBV18	NA	TRBJ2-2	few	TGTGCCAGCTCACCACCCGTGAACGGCCCGAACACCGGGGAGCTGTTTTTT	CASSPPVNGPNTGELFF
TRBV28	TRBD2	TRBJ2-1	NA	TGTGCCAGCAGTTTCGGAACGGGGACTAACATTAACAATGAGCAGTTCTTC	CASSFGTGTNINNEQFF
TRBV2	TRBD1	TRBJ1-2	NA	TGTGCCAGCAGTGCCCCGACAGGGCTAGCGGGCTACACCTTC	CASSAPTGLAGYTF
TRBV24-1	NA	TRBJ1-1	NA	TGTGCCACCAGTGACCCGACGAACACTGAAGCTTTCTTT	CATSDPTNTEAFF
TRBV2	TRBD1	TRBJ2-5	NA	TGTGCCAGCAGTGACGAGGGGGCGCGTGAGACCCAGTACTTC	CASSDEGARETQYF
TRBV7-2	TRBD2	TRBJ2-3	many	TGTGCCAGCAGCTTAAGGACTAGCGGGCGGGATAGCACAGATACGCAGTATTTT	CASSLRTSGRDSTDTQYF
TRBV7-6	TRBD1	TRBJ2-4	few	TGTGCCAGCAGCTTAGACAGGGGGTCGCCACCTGTCAAAAACATTCAGTACTTC	CASSLDRGSPPVKNIQYF
TRBV7-2	NA	TRBJ2-1	many	TGTGCCAGCAGACCACCGGGACTGAACTACAATGAGCAGTTCTTC	CASRPPGLNYNEQFF